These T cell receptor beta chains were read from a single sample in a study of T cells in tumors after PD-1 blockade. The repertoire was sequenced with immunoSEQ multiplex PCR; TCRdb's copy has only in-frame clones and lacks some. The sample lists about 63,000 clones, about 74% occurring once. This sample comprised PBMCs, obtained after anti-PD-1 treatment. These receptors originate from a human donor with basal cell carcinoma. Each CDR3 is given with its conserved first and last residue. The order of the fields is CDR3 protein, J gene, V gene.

CASSIEGGWSNQPQHF	TRBJ1-5	TRBV19
CASSLRVESVRETQYF	TRBJ2-5	TRBV4-1
CASTRGGDTQYF	TRBJ2-3	TRBV2
CASSEVPRGSGYTF	TRBJ1-2	TRBV6-1
CASSLEGRETQYF	TRBJ2-5	TRBV5-4
CASSLEGPKETQYF	TRBJ2-5	TRBV5-1
CATYRSENTEAFF	TRBJ1-1	TRBV6-5
CASETGESRAQYF	TRBJ2-3	TRBV19
CASSLMSGAGVTEAFF	TRBJ1-1	TRBV5-1
CASRRQGSTGELFF	TRBJ2-2	TRBV6-4
CAISVAVQETQYF	TRBJ2-5	TRBV10-3
CSARRQETQYF	TRBJ2-5	TRBV20-1
CASSPPRGGEVKNIQYF	TRBJ2-4	TRBV13
CAWSVQTSGNTDTQYF	TRBJ2-3	TRBV30
CASSLHSDKTANYGYTF	TRBJ1-2	TRBV3-1/TRBV3-2
CASIPGQGFFYGYTF	TRBJ1-2	TRBV19
CASSSKAHDEKLFF	TRBJ1-4	TRBV5-6
CASSKERGVTDTQYF	TRBJ2-3	TRBV19
CASSIGHSSYNEQFF	TRBJ2-1	TRBV5-1
CSVDGGAYNEQFF	TRBJ2-1	TRBV29-1
CASSLPNKGSYEQYF	TRBJ2-7	TRBV5-5
CASSVGQGNTEAFF	TRBJ1-1	TRBV2
CASSRDGTSTDTQYF	TRBJ2-3	TRBV7-9
CASSRRGDQYF	TRBJ2-7	TRBV6-2/TRBV6-3
CSVEVPQETQYF	TRBJ2-5	TRBV29-1
CASSLVAEETQYF	TRBJ2-5	TRBV5-4
CASSPTSGAADTQYF	TRBJ2-3	TRBV18
CASSYGDERDTEAFF	TRBJ1-1	TRBV6-5
CASSLPGRLDNQPQHF	TRBJ1-5	TRBV27
CASSEVGSAQRETQYF	TRBJ2-5	TRBV10-1
CASSRQGLGNSPLHF	TRBJ1-6	TRBV7-9
CASSPENTEAFF	TRBJ1-1	TRBV18
CASIQLAGETNEQFF	TRBJ2-1	TRBV6-5
CASSIRPPGAGGRDTQYF	TRBJ2-3	TRBV19
CASSDMTVLLFF	TRBJ2-1	TRBV25-1
CASSLTAGISNQPQHF	TRBJ1-5	TRBV5-8
CASSLGTLSSGANVLTF	TRBJ2-6	TRBV13
CASSQERGGQETQYF	TRBJ2-5	TRBV4-2
CASSLQETGELFF	TRBJ2-2	TRBV7-9
CASSLGQGIEKLFF	TRBJ1-4	TRBV27
CASSYVREPRTDTQYF	TRBJ2-3	TRBV6-5
CASGLGPPRTTNEKLFF	TRBJ1-4	TRBV12-5
CATSSVGLGTDTQYF	TRBJ2-3	TRBV24-1
CASSARGSSTDTQYF	TRBJ2-3	TRBV5-1
CASSPTRNRGRDTEAFF	TRBJ1-1	TRBV7-6
CASLDFTGTGGTEAFF	TRBJ1-1	TRBV5-4
CASSLLEGYNEQFF	TRBJ2-1	TRBV5-6
CASRFRGSGNQPQHF	TRBJ1-5	TRBV28